This T cell receptor beta chain was observed in a study of cytomegalovirus exposure and HLA in healthy donors. In germline, CDR1 is SGDLS, CDR2 YYNGEE. The length of the CDR3 is 15 residues. Losses at the gene ends were 3 bases for V and 4 bases for J; bases not matched to a gene: 6. PCR primers comprised 60 Vbeta and 13 Jbeta primers. This table comes from immunoSEQ multiplex PCR, and its TCRdb copy is limited to in-frame clones, with some not included. This sample's table reports 50,000 or so clones. The chain couples TRBV9 to TRBJ2-7; 11 bases are a match to TRBD2. The sample comprised PBMCs. This receptor was obtained from a woman aged 40 to 55 in good health and CMV-seronegative. The DNA for the CDR3 is TGTGCCAGCAGCGGAGGGACTAGCGGTGGGTACGAGCAGTACTTC. Its translation: CASSGGTSGGYEQYF.